Here is one TCR beta chain with its context. No antigen is known for it. No infections or other immune events were documented during collection. Clones were sequenced by immunoSEQ multiplex PCR, and TCRdb holds only the in-frame ones, with some missing. The table records about 91,000 clones, about 91% of them present only once. The source of the sample is a study of identifying expanded T cells in peripheral blood. Study-wide results and caveats: Over approximately two and four weeks, about 17 and 20 clones changed, versus approximately 1.2 between replicates. Variance in clone template counts between roughly two-week samples significantly increased with total template count across all healthy donors.

The V gene lost 0 bases and the J gene lost 5 bases, with 12 bases spanning the gap. The CDR3 is made up of 15 amino acids. Germline values: CDR1 LNHDA, CDR2 SQIVND (reference sequence). Sequencing input: blood. This sequence originates from a person between 18 and 69 years old in good health. The V gene is TRBV19, the J gene TRBJ2-3; no definite D call. The CDR3 bases are TGTGCCAGTAGTATAGAGCTGGGTTTGCTAGATACGCAGTATTTT. Translation: CASSIELGLLDTQYF.